This TCR beta chain was identified in a study of blood T cell repertoires in COVID-19. Study summary: Symptom resolution, clearance, or two negative PCRs marked the recovered donors of Cohort 3. The United States, Italy and Spain were the sources of the acute and convalescent COVID-19 samples.

TCRdb keeps only in-frame clones here, not all; method: immunoSEQ multiplex PCR. The sample yields approximately 240,000 clones, 80% to 90% seen once. In assigning cohorts, the study relied on participant-reported clinical history. The CDR3 sequence is 13 residues long. The table lists this clone with a count of one. V usage is TRBV23-1 and J usage is TRBJ2-7; tentative D call: TRBD2 (6 bases). TRBV23-1 is noted as an ORF with a role that remains uncertain. This receptor was identified in a woman aged 45 to 65 in a cohort exposed to, infected with or recovered from COVID-19 (not recorded which). Material: PBMCs or T cells enriched from blood (not recorded which). The CDR3 region has the DNA TGCGCGAACGGAGGGTTAATCTACTACGAGCAGTACTTC. It encodes CANGGLIYYEQYF.